One T cell receptor (beta chain) is described in this entry. The data derive from a study of blood T cell repertoires in COVID-19. In the study overall: Acute and convalescent COVID-19 samples came from the United States, Italy and Spain. PBMCs, B-cell-depleted T cells, or T cells provided the cDNA or gDNA that made up the material.

Original processing notes: Amplification of reference gene primers provided the estimated nucleated cell counts. TCRdb's copy holds only in-frame clones and misses some; the assay was immunoSEQ multiplex PCR. The V and J calls and clone size were taken over from that table, and D and trimming were inferred from the DNA. This table has about 45,000 clones, about 85% appearing once. Trimming removed 0 bases from V and 0 bases from J; junction bases left unmatched: 13. This CDR3 comprises 20 residues. CDR1 is MNHEY and CDR2 is SVGEGT in the germline V gene. This clonotype was sampled from a woman of 80 years or more with acute or convalescent COVID-19. Sequencing was carried out using peripheral blood. The rearrangement uses TRBV6-2 or TRBV6-3 and TRBJ2-1; TRBD2 matches 8 bases. The CDR3 spells CASSYSNRVERGSSYNEQFF. DNA for the CDR3: TGTGCCAGCAGTTACTCAAACCGTGTCGAGCGGGGGAGCTCCTACAATGAGCAGTTCTTC.